The 4 T cell receptor beta chains below all came from one sample that was sequenced in a study of a mutant IDH1 vaccine in newly diagnosed glioma. Profiling relied on immunoSEQ multiplex PCR, and the TCRdb table lists in-frame clones only, not all of them. Of just under 95,000 clones listed, 83% were seen once; the top ten hold 7.4%. Regarding time point: baseline, week 1 (first vaccination visit). Treatment: pre-vaccination baseline after standard-of-care therapy. The sequences come from PBMCs, collected from a glioma patient treated with radiotherapy, temozolomide or both. The origin of the receptors is a woman aged 45-65 years with glioma.

The chain combines TRBV7-2 with TRBJ1-2; the D is unclear. Germline-derived CDR1 and CDR2 are SGHTA and FQGNSA. The V end was cut by 5 bases, the J end by 3 bases, with 7 bases between. The CDR3 contains 12 residues. This chain's CDR3 is CASSPQDYGYTF. The CDR3 DNA is TGTGCCAGCAGCCCTCAAGACTATGGCTACACCTTC.

In this sample, this clone turned up a few times. V and J are TRBV5-1 and TRBJ1-6; 9 bases agree with TRBD1. The germline CDR1 and CDR2 sequences are SGHRS and YFSETQ. The CDR3 runs 15 residues. J was trimmed by 7 bases and V by 4 bases; bases with no gene match: 6. CDR3 sequence reads: CASSPGTGQNSPLHF. CDR3 nucleotides: TGCGCCAGCAGCCCAGGGACAGGGCAAAATTCACCCCTCCACTTT.

The chain combines TRBV29-1 with TRBJ1-1; D not resolved. Germline CDR1 reads SQVTM; CDR2 reads ANQGSEA. The germline V and J ends were trimmed by 4 bases and 1 base, with 16 bases remaining between them. CDR3 length: 15 residues. The CDR3 sequence: CSVVGVAFSNTEAFF. The CDR3 coding sequence is TGCAGCGTTGTTGGCGTTGCGTTTTCGAACACTGAAGCTTTCTTT.

The chain employs TRBV20-1 and TRBJ2-1; the D gene is possibly TRBD2 (5 bases). Trimming stripped 0 bases from V and 14 bases from J, with 11 bases between. Germline V lookup: CDR1 DFQATT, CDR2 SNEGSKA (reference sequence). The CDR3 sequence is 11 residues long. This CDR3 reads CSARDLAEEFF. As DNA, the CDR3 is TGCAGTGCTAGAGACCTAGCCGAGGAGTTCTTC.